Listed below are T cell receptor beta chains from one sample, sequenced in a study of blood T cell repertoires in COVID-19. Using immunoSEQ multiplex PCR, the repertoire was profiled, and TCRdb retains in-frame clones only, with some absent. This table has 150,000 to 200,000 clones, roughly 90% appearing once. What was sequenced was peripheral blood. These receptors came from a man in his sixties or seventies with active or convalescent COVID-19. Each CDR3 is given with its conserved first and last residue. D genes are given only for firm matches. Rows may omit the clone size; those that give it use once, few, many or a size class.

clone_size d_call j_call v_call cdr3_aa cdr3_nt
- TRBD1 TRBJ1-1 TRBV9 CASSSTLTGVGTEAFF TGTGCCAGCAGCTCGACATTAACAGGGGTGGGGACTGAAGCTTTCTTT
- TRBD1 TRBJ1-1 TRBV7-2 CASSLTGGVIFSETEAFF TGTGCCAGCAGCTTGACAGGGGGCGTGATATTTTCCGAAACTGAAGCTTTCTTT
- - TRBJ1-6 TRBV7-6 CASSLMSSYNSPLHF TGTGCCAGCAGCTTAATGAGCTCCTATAATTCACCCCTCCACTTT
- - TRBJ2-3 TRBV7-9 CASSSLSRERNTQYF TGTGCCAGCAGCTCCCTAAGTCGGGAGCGGAATACGCAGTATTTT
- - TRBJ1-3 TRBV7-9 CASSPQSQGTGNTIYF TGTGCCAGCAGCCCACAAAGCCAGGGGACTGGAAACACCATATATTTT
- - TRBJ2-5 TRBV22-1 CPGSARQQETQYF TGTCCTGGGAGCGCACGCCAGCAAGAGACCCAGTACTTC
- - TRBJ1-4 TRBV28 CASRERLQAEKLFF TGTGCCAGCAGGGAACGGCTTCAGGCTGAAAAACTGTTTTTT
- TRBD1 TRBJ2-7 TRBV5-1 CASSHVLVRDRGHEQYF TGCGCCAGCAGCCATGTACTCGTGCGGGACAGGGGCCACGAGCAGTACTTC
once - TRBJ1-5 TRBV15 CATSREGGEPQHF TGTGCCACCAGCAGGGAGGGGGGGGAGCCCCAGCATTTT
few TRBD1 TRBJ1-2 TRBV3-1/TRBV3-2 CASSPRQGVLYGYTF TGTGCCAGCAGCCCCCGACAGGGGGTTCTCTATGGCTACACCTTC
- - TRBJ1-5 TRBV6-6 CASSYSSAPGQPQHF TGTGCCAGCAGTTACTCGTCGGCCCCAGGTCAGCCCCAGCATTTT
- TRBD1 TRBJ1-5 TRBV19 CASSTGDRVSNQPQHF TGTGCCAGTAGTACGGGGGACAGGGTAAGCAATCAGCCCCAGCATTTT
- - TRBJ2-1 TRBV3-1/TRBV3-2 CASSHVLGEQFF TGTGCCAGCAGCCATGTGCTCGGGGAGCAGTTCTTC
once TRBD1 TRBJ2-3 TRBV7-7 CASSVGLGTGGVDTQYF TGTGCTAGCAGCGTAGGGCTAGGGACAGGGGGAGTAGATACGCAGTATTTT
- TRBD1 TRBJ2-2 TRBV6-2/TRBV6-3 CASSYGTGGTGELFF TGTGCCAGCAGTTACGGGACAGGAGGAACCGGGGAGCTGTTTTTT
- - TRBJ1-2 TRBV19 CASKTGLAGYGYTF TGTGCCAGTAAAACAGGGCTGGCGGGCTATGGCTACACCTTC
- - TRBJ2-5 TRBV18 CASSPRSVETQYF TGTGCCAGCTCACCACGGTCGGTGGAGACCCAGTACTTC
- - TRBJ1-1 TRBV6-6 CASSTRLNTEAFF TGTGCCAGCAGTACTAGATTAAACACTGAAGCTTTCTTT
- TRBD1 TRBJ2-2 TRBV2 CASRTGSTGELFF TGTGCCAGCAGGACAGGGAGCACCGGGGAGCTGTTTTTT
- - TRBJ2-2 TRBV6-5 CASSYLQANTGELFF TGTGCCAGCAGTTATCTCCAGGCGAACACCGGGGAGCTGTTTTTT
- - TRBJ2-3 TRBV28 CASHAGLLTDTQYF TGTGCCTCCCACGCCGGACTGCTTACAGATACGCAGTATTTT
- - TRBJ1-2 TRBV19 CASSRTDGNYGYTF TGTGCCAGTAGCCGGACAGACGGTAACTATGGCTACACCTTC
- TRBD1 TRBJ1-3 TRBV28 CASLTGGSRGNTIYF TGTGCCAGCCTCACAGGGGGCTCCAGGGGAAACACCATATATTTT
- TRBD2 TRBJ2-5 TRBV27 CASSSGTSGEETQYF TGTGCCAGCAGTTCCGGGACTAGCGGGGAAGAGACCCAGTACTTC
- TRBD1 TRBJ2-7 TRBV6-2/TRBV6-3 CASSKGQGFSYEQYF TGTGCCAGCAGCAAGGGACAGGGGTTTTCCTACGAGCAGTACTTC
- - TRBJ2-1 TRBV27 CASSARLKQFF TGTGCCAGCAGTGCTCGACTAAAGCAGTTCTTC
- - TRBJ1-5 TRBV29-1 CSVVDSGNQPQHF TGCAGCGTGGTAGACAGTGGCAATCAGCCCCAGCATTTT
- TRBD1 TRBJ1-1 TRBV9 CASSERQGVGTEAFF TGTGCCAGCAGCGAACGACAGGGAGTTGGGACTGAAGCTTTCTTT
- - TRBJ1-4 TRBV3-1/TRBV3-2 CASSSQVVSEKLFF TGTGCCAGCAGTTCGCAGGTGGTAAGCGAAAAACTGTTTTTT
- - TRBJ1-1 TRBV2 CASSGPGGLNTEAFF TGTGCCAGCAGTGGGCCGGGGGGGTTAAACACTGAAGCTTTCTTT
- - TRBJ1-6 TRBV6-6 CASSYLGGSYNSPLHF TGTGCCAGCAGTTATCTCGGGGGTTCCTATAATTCACCCCTCCACTTT
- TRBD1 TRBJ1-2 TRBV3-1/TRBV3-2 CASSQDLVWTGLPSYYGYTF TGTGCCAGCAGCCAAGATCTTGTTTGGACAGGGCTTCCATCATACTATGGCTACACCTTC
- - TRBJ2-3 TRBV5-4 CASSRGTDRTDTQYF TGTGCCAGCAGCCGGGGGACAGACCGCACAGATACGCAGTATTTT
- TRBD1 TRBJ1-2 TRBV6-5 CASSFQPGQHYGYTF TGTGCCAGCAGTTTTCAACCGGGACAGCACTATGGCTACACCTTC
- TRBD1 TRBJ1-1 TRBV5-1 CASSFTGGGTEAFF TGCGCCAGCAGCTTTACAGGGGGTGGCACTGAAGCTTTCTTT
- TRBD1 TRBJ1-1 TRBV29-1 CSVTPGQGWTEAFF TGCAGCGTGACACCGGGACAGGGATGGACTGAAGCTTTCTTT
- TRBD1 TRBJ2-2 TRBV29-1 CSAAGQGRTGELFF TGCAGCGCGGCGGGACAGGGGCGAACCGGGGAGCTGTTTTTT
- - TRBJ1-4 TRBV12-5 CASGLVRSLEGEKLFF TGTGCTAGTGGTTTGGTACGATCATTAGAGGGAGAAAAACTGTTTTTT
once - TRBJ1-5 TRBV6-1 CASSVTSRAGNQPQHF TGTGCCAGCAGTGTAACAAGCAGGGCTGGCAATCAGCCCCAGCATTTT
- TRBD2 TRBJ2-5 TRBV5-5 CASSNTPGGRAGGETQYF TGTGCCAGCAGCAATACCCCTGGCGGGAGGGCCGGGGGAGAGACCCAGTACTTC
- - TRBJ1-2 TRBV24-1 CATSDSRGEYGYTF TGTGCCACCAGTGATTCCCGGGGGGAATATGGCTACACCTTC
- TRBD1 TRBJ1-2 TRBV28 CASSLFSGRGLLDGYTF TGTGCCAGCAGTTTATTTAGTGGCAGGGGGCTTTTGGATGGCTACACCTTC
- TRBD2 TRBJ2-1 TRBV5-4 CASSPGASGSNEQFF TGTGCCAGCAGCCCTGGGGCTAGCGGGAGCAATGAGCAGTTCTTC
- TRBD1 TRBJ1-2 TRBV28 CASSTQGAPRAYGYTF TGTGCCAGCAGTACCCAGGGGGCTCCACGGGCCTATGGCTACACCTTC
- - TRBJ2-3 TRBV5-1 CASSLGLRTEADTQYF TGCGCCAGCAGCTTGGGGCTCAGGACAGAGGCAGATACGCAGTATTTT
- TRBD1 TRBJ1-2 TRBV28 CASSSSDRLGDYGYTF TGTGCCAGCAGCTCCTCGGACAGGCTGGGGGACTATGGCTACACCTTC
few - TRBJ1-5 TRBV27 CASRPAQVNQPQHF TGTGCCAGCAGGCCGGCCCAGGTCAATCAGCCCCAGCATTTT
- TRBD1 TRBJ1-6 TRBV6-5 CASKVDRERSPLHF TGTGCCAGCAAAGTAGACAGGGAACGATCACCCCTCCACTTT
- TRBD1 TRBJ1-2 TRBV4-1 CASTQGTGAGPGGYTF TGCGCCAGCACCCAGGGGACAGGGGCCGGCCCCGGTGGCTACACCTTC
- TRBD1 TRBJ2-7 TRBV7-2 CASTADRSSYEQYF TGTGCCAGCACCGCGGACAGGAGCTCCTACGAGCAGTACTTC
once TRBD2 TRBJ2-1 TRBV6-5 CASSYSWRGGSNEQFF TGTGCCAGCAGTTACTCTTGGCGGGGGGGAAGCAATGAGCAGTTCTTC
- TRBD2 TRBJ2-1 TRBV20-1 CSASSGTRYNEQFF TGCAGTGCTAGTAGCGGGACTAGGTACAATGAGCAGTTCTTC